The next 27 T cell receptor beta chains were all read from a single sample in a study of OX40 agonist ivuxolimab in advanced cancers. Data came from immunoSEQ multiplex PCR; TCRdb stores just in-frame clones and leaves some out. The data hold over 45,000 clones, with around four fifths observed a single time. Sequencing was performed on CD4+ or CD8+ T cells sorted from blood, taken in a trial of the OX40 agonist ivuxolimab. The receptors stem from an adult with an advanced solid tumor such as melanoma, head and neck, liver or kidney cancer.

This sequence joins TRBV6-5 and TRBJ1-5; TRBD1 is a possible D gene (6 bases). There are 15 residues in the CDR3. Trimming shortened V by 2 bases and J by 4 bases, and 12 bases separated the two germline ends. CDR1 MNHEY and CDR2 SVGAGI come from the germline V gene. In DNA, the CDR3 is TGTGCCAGCAGTTACAGGGGGGGGATAAATCAGCCCCAGCATTTT. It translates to CASSYRGGINQPQHF.

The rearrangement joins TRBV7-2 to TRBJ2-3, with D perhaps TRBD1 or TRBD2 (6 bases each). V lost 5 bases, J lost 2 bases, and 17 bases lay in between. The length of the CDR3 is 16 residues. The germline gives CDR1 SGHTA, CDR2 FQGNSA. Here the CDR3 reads CASSQKGGTLTDTQYF. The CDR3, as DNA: TGTGCCAGCAGCCAAAAGGGGGGAACACTCACAGATACGCAGTATTTT.

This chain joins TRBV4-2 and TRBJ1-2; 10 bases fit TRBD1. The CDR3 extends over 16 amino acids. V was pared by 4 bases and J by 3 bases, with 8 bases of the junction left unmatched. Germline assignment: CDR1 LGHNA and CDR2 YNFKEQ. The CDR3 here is CASSPRDRGKDYGYTF. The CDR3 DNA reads TGTGCCAGCAGCCCACGGGACAGGGGCAAGGACTATGGCTACACCTTC.

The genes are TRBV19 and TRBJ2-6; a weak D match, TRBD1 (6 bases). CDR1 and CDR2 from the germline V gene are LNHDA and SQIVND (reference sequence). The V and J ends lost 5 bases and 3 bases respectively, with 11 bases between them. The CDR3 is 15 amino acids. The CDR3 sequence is CASSHTGFGANVLTF. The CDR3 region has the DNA TGTGCCAGTAGTCACACAGGGTTTGGGGCCAACGTCCTGACTTTC.

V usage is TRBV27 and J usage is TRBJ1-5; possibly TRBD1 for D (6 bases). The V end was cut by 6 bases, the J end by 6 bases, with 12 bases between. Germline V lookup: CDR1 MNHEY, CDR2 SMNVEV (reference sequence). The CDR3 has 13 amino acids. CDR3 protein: CASSTGGIQPQHF. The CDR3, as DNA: TGTGCCAGCAGCACGGGGGGCATTCAGCCCCAGCATTTT.

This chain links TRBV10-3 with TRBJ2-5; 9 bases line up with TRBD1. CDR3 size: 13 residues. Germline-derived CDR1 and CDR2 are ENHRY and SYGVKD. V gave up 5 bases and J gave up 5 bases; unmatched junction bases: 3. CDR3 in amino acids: CAISRDRAETQYF. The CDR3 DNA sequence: TGTGCCATCAGTAGGGACAGGGCGGAGACCCAGTACTTC.

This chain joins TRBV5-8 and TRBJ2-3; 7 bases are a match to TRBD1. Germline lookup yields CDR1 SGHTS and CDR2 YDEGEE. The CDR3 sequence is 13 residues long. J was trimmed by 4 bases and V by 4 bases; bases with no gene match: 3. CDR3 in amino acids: CASSRQGPDTQYF. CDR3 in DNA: TGTGCCAGCAGCCGACAGGGTCCAGATACGCAGTATTTT.

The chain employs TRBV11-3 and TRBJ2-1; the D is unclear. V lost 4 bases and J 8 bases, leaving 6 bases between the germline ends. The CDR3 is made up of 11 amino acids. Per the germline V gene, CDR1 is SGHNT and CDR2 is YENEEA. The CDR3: CASSSDHEQFF. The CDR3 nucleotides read TGTGCCAGCAGCTCAGACCATGAGCAGTTCTTC.

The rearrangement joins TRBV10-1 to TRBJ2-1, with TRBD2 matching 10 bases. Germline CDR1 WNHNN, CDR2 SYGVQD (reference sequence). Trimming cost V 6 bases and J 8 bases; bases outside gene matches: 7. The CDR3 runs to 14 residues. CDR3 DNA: TGCGCCAGCAGCCGGGCTAGCGGGAGAGATGAGCAGTTCTTC. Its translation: CASSRASGRDEQFF.

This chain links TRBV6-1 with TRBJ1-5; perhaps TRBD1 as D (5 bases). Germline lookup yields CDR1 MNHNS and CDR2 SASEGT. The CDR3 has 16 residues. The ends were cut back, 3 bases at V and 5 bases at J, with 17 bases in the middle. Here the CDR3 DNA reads TGTGCCAGCAGTGACAGACAGATCCGACGTGATCAGCCCCAGCATTTT. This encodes CASSDRQIRRDQPQHF.

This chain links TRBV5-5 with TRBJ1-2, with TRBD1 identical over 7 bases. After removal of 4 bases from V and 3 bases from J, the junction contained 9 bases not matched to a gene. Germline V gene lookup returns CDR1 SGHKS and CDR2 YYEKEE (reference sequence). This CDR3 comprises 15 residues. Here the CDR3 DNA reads TGTGCCAGCAGCCAGATAGGGGGCCCCTACTATGGCTACACCTTC. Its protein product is CASSQIGGPYYGYTF.

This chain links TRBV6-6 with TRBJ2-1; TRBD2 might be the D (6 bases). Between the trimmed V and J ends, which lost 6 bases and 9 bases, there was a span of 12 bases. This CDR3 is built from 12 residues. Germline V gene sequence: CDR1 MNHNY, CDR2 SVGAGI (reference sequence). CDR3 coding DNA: TGTGCCAGCAGACTCGGGACTCGTGAGCAGTTCTTC. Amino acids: CASRLGTREQFF.

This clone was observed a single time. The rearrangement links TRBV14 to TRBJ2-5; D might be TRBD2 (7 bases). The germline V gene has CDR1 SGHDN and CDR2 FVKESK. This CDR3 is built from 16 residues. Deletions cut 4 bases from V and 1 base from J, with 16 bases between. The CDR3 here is CASSLRGGEFQETQYF. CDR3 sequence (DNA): TGTGCCAGCAGCCTCCGAGGGGGGGAATTCCAAGAGACCCAGTACTTC.

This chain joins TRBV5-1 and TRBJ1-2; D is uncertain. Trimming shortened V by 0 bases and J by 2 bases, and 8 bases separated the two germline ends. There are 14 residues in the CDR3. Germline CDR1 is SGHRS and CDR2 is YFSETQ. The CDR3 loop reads CASSLGGLNYGYTF. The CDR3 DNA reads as TGCGCCAGCAGCTTGGGCGGGTTAAACTATGGCTACACCTTC.

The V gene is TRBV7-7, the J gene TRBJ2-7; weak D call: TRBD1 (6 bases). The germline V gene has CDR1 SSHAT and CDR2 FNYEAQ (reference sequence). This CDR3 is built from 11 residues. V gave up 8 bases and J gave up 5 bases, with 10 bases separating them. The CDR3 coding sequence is TGTGCCAGCCTCAGGGGCGACGAGCAGTACTTC. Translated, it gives CASLRGDEQYF.

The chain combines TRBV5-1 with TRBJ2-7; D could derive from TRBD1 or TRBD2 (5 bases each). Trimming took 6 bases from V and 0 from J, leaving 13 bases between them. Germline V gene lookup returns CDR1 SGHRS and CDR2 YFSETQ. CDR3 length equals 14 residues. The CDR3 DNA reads TGCGCCAGCAAGGGGCCCGGGGTCTCCTACGAGCAGTACTTC. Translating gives CASKGPGVSYEQYF.

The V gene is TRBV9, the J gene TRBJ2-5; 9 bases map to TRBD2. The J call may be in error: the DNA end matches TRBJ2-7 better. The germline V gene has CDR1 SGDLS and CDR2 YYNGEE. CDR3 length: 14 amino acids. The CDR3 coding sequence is TGTGCCAGCAGCCCCATAGCGGGAGTGGCCGAGCAGTACTTC. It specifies CASSPIAGVAEQYF.

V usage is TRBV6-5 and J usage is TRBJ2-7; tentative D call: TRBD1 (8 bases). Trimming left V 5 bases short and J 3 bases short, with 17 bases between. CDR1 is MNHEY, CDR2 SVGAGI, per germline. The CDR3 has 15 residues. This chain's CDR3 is CASSPGGTGVYEQYF. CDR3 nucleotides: TGTGCCAGCAGTCCCGGGGGGACAGGCGTCTACGAGCAGTACTTC.

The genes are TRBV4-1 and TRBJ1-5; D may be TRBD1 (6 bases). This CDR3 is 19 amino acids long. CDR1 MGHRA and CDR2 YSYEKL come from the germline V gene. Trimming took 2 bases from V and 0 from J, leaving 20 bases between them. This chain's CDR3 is CASSQRGGPVRGSNQPQHF. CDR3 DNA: TGCGCCAGCAGCCAAAGGGGGGGACCGGTGAGAGGTAGCAATCAGCCCCAGCATTTT.

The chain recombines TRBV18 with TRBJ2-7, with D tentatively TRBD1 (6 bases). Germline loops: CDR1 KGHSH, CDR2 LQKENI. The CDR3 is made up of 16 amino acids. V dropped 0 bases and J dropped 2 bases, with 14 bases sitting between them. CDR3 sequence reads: CASSPPGQSYTYEQYF. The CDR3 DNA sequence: TGTGCCAGCTCACCACCTGGACAGTCCTACACCTACGAGCAGTACTTC.

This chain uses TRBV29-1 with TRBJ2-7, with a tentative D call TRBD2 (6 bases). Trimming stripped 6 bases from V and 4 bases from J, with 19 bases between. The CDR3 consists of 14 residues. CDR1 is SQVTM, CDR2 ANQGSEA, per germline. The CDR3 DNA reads TGCAGCGTCGCGGCCGGGACTGTTACATACGAGCAGTACTTC. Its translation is CSVAAGTVTYEQYF.

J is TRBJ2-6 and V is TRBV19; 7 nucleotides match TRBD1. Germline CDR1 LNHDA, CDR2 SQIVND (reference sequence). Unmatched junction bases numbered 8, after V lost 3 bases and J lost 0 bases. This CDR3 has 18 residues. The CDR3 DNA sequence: TGTGCCAGTAGTATTACAGGGGCTCCTTTCTCTGGGGCCAACGTCCTGACTTTC. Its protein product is CASSITGAPFSGANVLTF.

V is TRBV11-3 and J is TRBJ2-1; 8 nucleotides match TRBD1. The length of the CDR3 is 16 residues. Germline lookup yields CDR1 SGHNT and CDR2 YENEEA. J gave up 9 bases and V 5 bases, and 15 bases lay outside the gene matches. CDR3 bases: TGTGCCAGCAGCAGCCGACAGGGGCCAAAAGGCTTTGAGCAGTTCTTC. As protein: CASSSRQGPKGFEQFF.

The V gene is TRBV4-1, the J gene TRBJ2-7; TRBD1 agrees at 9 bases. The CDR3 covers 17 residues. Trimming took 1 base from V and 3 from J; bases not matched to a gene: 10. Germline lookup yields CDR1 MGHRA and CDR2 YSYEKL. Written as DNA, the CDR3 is TGCGCCAGCAGCCAAGTTGGTCTAGGGACAGGGCTCTACGAGCAGTACTTC. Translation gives CASSQVGLGTGLYEQYF.

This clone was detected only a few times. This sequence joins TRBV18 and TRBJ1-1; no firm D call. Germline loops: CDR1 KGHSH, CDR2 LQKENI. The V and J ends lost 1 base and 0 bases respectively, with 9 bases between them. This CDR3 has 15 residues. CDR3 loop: CASSPQQNMNTEAFF. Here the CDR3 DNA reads TGTGCCAGCTCACCACAACAGAACATGAACACTGAAGCTTTCTTT.

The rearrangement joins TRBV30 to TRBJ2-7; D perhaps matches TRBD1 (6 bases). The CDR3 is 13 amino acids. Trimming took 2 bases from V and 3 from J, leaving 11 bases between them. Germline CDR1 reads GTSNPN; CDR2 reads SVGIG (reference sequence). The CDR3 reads CAWSTGLNYEQYF. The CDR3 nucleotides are TGTGCCTGGAGTACAGGGCTAAACTACGAGCAGTACTTC.

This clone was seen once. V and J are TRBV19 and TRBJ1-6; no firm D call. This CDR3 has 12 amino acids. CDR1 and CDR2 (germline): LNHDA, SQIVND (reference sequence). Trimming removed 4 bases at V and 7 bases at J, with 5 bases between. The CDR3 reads CASSRQNSPLHF. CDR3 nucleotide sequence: TGTGCCAGTAGTAGACAAAATTCACCCCTCCACTTT.